This T cell receptor beta chain was recovered during a study of shared clonotypes between healthy human individuals. General study points: The authors expected sequencing depth to affect clonotype sharing among donors. Estimated clonotype richness was generally higher in naive than memory subsets. Inspection by rarefaction showed sorted-subset sequencing to be incomplete despite large depth.

The V gene lost 5 bases and the J gene lost 8 bases, with 12 bases spanning the gap. Germline lookup yields CDR1 MDHEN and CDR2 SYDVKM. The CDR3 covers 13 residues. This clone has more than one count but fewer than ten. Its target is not known. CD4+ cells underwent separation, giving CD45RA+ naive and CD45RA-negative memory subsets. TCRdb keeps only in-frame clones here, not all; method: immunoSEQ multiplex PCR. The repertoire has fewer than 3 million clones, roughly 92% of them found once; the top ten carry 0.37%. This rearrangement joins TRBV28 to TRBJ1-4; D not certain. The receptor was isolated from a man between 18 and 35 years old in good health. Some clones in this sample may be carry-over from other donors' samples. Sequencing was done on a sample of naive CD4+ T cells from PBMCs. Subset denoted: CD45RA+ positively selected. The CDR3 bases are TGTGCCAGCAGTACCCCAGGAGACGAAAAACTGTTTTTT. This codes for CASSTPGDEKLFF.